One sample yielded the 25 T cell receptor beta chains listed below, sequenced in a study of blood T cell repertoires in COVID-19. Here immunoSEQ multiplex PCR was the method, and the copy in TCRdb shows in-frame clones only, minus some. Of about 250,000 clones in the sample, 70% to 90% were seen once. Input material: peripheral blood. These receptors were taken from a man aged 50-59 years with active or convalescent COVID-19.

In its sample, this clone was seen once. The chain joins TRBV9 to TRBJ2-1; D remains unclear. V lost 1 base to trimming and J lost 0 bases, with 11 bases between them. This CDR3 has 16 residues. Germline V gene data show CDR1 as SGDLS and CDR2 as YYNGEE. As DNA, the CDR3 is TGTGCCAGCAGCGTACCAGGTGCGAGCTCCTACAATGAGCAGTTCTTC. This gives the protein CASSVPGASSYNEQFF.

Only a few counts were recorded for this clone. CDR3 in amino acids: CASIGSNQPQHF. In DNA, the CDR3 is TGTGCCAGCATCGGGAGCAATCAGCCCCAGCATTTT. J is TRBJ1-5 and V is TRBV28; D gene uncertain. The V gene lost 7 bases and the J gene lost 1 base, with 5 bases spanning the gap. The CDR3 loop spans 12 amino acids. In germline, CDR1 is MDHEN, CDR2 SYDVKM.

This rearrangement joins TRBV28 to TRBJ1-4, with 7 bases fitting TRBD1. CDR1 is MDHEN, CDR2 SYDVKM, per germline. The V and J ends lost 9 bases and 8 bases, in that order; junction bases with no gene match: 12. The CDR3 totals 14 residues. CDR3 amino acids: CASKQQGLREKLFF. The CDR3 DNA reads TGTGCCAGTAAACAACAGGGGTTGCGAGAAAAACTGTTTTTT.

The CDR3 here is CASSPTGGYGYTF. The CDR3 DNA reads TGTGCCAGCTCACCTACAGGGGGCTATGGCTACACCTTC. The chain is built from TRBV18 and TRBJ1-2; 8 bases agree with TRBD1. The junction had 1 base not matched to a gene; V was cut back by 3 bases and J by 4 bases. Germline V gives CDR1 KGHSH, CDR2 LQKENI. The CDR3 is made up of 13 amino acids.

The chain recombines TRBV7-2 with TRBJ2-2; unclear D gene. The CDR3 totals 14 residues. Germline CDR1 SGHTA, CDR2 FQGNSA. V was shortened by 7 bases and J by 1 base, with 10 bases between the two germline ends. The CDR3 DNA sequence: TGTGCCAGCAAAGCAGCGCAGAACACCGGGGAGCTGTTTTTT. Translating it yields CASKAAQNTGELFF.

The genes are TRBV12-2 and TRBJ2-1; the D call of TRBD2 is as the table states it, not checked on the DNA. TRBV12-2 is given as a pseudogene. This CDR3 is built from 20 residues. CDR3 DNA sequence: TGTGCAAGTCGCTTAGCGGGGGGGGTCAGTATGGGACTAGCGGGAGGAGATCAGTTCTTC. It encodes CASRLAGGVSMGLAGGDQFF.

The CDR3 sequence: CASTIAGASYNEQFF. The CDR3 DNA is TGTGCCAGCACCATAGCAGGGGCGTCGTACAATGAGCAGTTCTTC. The V call is TRBV28, the J call TRBJ2-1, with D tentatively TRBD1 (6 bases). This CDR3 region has 15 residues. Trimming took off 7 bases at V and 4 bases at J, with 17 bases between the two ends. CDR1 and CDR2 from the germline V gene are MDHEN and SYDVKM.

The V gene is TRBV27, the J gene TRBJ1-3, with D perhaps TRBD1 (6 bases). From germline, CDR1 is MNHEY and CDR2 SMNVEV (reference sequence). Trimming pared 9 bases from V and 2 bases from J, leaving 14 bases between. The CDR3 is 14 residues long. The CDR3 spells CARHRGNAGNTIYF. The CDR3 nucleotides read TGTGCCAGGCATAGGGGGAACGCTGGAAACACCATATATTTT.

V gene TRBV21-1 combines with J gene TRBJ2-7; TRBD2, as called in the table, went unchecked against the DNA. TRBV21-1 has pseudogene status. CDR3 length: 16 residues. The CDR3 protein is CASSVQWTSGPYEQYF. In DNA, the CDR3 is TGTGCCAGCAGCGTACAATGGACTAGCGGGCCCTACGAGCAGTACTTC.

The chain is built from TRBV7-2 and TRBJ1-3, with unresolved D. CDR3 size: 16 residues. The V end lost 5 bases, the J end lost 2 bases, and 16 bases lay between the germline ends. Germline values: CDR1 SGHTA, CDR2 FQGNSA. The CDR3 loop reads CASSKPTSTAGNTIYF. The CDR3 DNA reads TGTGCCAGCAGCAAACCGACATCAACCGCTGGAAACACCATATATTTT.

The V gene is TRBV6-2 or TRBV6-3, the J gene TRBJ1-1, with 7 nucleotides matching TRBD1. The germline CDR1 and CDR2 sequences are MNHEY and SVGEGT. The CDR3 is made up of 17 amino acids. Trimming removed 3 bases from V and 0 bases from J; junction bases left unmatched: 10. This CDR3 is CASSYPIGTAMNTEAFF. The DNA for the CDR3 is TGTGCCAGCAGTTATCCGATAGGGACAGCAATGAACACTGAAGCTTTCTTT.

This CDR3 reads CASSADRGRDTIYF. Here the CDR3 DNA reads TGTGCCAGCAGCGCCGACAGAGGGAGGGACACCATATATTTT. V and J are TRBV7-2 and TRBJ1-3; a weak D match, TRBD1 (5 bases). In germline, CDR1 is SGHTA, CDR2 FQGNSA. The V and J ends lost 5 bases and 8 bases respectively, with 16 bases between them. This CDR3 is built from 14 residues.

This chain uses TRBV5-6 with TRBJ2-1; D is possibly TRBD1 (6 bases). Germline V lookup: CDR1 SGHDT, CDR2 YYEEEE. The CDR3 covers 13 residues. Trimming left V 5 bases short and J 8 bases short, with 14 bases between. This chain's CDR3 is CASRYRVGDEQFF. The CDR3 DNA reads TGTGCCAGCAGGTACAGGGTTGGGGATGAGCAGTTCTTC.

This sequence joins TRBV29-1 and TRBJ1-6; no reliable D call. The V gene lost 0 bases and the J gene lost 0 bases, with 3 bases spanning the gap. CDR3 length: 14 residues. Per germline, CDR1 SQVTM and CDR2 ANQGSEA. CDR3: CSVEDHSYNSPLHF. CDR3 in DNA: TGCAGCGTTGAAGATCACTCCTATAATTCACCCCTCCACTTT.

The CDR3 protein is CASSWGDVTYNEQFF. Here the CDR3 DNA reads TGTGCCAGCAGCTGGGGGGACGTAACCTACAATGAGCAGTTCTTC. V and J are TRBV5-4 and TRBJ2-1; maybe TRBD2 (6 bases). Looked up from germline, CDR1 is SGHNT and CDR2 is YYREEE (reference sequence). The ends were cut back, 3 bases at V and 2 bases at J, with 12 bases in the middle. The CDR3 is made up of 15 amino acids.

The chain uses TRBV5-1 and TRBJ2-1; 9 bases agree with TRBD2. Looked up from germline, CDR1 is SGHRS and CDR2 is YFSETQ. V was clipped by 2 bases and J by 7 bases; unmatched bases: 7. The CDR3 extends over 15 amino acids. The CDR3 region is CASSFGAGGMNEQFF. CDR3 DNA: TGCGCCAGCAGCTTCGGAGCGGGAGGTATGAATGAGCAGTTCTTC.

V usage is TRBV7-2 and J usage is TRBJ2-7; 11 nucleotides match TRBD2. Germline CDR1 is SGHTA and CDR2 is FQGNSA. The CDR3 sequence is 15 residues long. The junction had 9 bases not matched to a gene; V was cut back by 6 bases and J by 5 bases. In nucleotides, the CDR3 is TGTGCCAGCAGAGGTAGCGGGAGGGCCAGGAACGAGCAGTACTTC. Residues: CASRGSGRARNEQYF.

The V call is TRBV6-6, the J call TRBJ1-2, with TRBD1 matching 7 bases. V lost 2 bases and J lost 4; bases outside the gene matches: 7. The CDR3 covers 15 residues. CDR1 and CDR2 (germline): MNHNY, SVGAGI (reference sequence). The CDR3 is CASSYVGTEVYGYTF. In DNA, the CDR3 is TGTGCCAGCAGTTACGTTGGGACAGAGGTCTATGGCTACACCTTC.

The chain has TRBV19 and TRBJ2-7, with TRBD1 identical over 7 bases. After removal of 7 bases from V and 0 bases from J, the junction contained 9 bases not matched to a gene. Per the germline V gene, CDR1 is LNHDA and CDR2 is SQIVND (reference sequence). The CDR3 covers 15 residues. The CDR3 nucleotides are TGTGCCAGTAAGGTTGTGTGGGACAGCTCCTACGAGCAGTACTTC. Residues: CASKVVWDSSYEQYF.

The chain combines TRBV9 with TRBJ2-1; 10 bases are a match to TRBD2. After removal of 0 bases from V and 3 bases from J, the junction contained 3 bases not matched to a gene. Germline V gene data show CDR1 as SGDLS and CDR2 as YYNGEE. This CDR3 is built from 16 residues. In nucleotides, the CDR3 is TGTGCCAGCAGCGTAGGGACTAGCGGAAACTACAATGAGCAGTTCTTC. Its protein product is CASSVGTSGNYNEQFF.

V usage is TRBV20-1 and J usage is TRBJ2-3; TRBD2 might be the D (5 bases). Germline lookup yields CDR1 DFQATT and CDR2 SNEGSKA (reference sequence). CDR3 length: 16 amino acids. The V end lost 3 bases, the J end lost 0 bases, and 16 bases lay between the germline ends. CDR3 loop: CSASQTERTSTDTQYF. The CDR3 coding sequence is TGCAGTGCTAGTCAGACGGAGCGGACTAGCACAGATACGCAGTATTTT.

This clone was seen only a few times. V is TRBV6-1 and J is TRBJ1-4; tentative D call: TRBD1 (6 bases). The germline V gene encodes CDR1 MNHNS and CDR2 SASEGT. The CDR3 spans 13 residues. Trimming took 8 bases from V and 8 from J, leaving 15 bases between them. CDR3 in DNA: TGTGCCAGCCTTTCGAGCAGGGGAGAAAAACTGTTTTTT. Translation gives CASLSSRGEKLFF.

The CDR3 sequence is CASSPRQGWGDEQFF. The CDR3 nucleotides read TGTGCCAGCAGCCCCCGACAGGGGTGGGGCGATGAGCAGTTCTTC. The chain has TRBV3-1 (or the pseudogene TRBV3-2) and TRBJ2-1; 8 nucleotides agree with TRBD1. With 4 bases clipped from V and 8 bases from J, the junction kept 10 bases outside the gene matches. CDR1 is LGHDT, CDR2 YNNKEL, per germline (reference sequence). This CDR3 contains 15 residues.

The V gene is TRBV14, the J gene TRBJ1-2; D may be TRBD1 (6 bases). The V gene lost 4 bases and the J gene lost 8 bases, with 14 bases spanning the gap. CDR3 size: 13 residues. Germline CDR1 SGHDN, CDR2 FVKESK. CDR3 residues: CASSPWTATGYTF. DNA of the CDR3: TGTGCCAGCAGCCCCTGGACAGCGACCGGCTACACCTTC. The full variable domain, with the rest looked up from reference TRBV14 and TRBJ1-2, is EAGVTQFPSHSVIEKGQTVTLRCDPISGHDNLYWYRRVMGKEIKFLLHFVKESKQDESGMPNNRFLAERTGGTYSTLKVQPAELEDSGVYFCASSPWTATGYTFGSGTRLTVV.

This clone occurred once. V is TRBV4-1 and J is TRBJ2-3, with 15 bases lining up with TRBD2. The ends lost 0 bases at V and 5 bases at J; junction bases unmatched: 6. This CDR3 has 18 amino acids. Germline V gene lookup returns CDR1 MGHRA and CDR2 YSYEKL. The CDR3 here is CASSQDGAGLAGGDTQYF. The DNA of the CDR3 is TGCGCCAGCAGCCAAGATGGGGCGGGACTAGCGGGAGGAGATACGCAGTATTTT.